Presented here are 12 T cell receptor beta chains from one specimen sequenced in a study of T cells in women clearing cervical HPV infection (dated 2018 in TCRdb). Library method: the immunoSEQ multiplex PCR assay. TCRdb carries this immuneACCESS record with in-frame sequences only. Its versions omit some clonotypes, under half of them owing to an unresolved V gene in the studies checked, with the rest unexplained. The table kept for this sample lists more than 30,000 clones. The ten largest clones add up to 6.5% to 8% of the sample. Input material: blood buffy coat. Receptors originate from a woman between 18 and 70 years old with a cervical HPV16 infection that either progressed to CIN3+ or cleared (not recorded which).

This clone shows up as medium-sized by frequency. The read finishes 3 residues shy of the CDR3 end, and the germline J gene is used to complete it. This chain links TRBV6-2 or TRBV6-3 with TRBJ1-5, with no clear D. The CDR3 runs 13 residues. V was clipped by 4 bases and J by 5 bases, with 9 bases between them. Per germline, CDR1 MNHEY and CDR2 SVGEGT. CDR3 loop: CASSSRGYQPQHF. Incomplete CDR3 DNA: TGTGCCAGCAGTTCTCGGGGTTATCAGCCC.

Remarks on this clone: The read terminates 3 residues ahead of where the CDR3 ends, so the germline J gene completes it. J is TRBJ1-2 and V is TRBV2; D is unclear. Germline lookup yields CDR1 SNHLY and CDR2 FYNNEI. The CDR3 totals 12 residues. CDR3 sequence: CASSELSYDYTF. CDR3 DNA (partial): TGTGCCAGCAGTGAACTTTCCTACGAC. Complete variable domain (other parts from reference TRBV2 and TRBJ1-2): EPEVTQTPSHQVTQMGQEVILRCVPISNHLYFYWYRQILGQKVEFLVSFYNNEISEKSEIFDDQFSVERPDGSNFTLKIRSTKLEDSAMYFCASSELSYDYTFGSGTRLTVV.

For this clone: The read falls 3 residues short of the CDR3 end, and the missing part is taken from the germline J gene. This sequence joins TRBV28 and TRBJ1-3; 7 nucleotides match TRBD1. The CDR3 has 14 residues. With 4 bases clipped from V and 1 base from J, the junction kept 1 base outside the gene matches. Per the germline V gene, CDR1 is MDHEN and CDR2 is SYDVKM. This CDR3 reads CASSSRGSGNTIYF. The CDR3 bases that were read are TGTGCCAGCAGTTCCAGGGGGTCTGGAAACACC.

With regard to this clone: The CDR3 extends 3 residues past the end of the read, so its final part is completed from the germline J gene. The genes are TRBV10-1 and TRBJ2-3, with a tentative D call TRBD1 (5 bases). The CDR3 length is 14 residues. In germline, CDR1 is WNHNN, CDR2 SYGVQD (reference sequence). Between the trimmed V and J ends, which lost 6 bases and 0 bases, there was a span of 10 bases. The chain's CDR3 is CASSEAGSTDTQYF. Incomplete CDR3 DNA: TGCGCCAGCAGCGAGGCAGGGAGCACAGATACG.

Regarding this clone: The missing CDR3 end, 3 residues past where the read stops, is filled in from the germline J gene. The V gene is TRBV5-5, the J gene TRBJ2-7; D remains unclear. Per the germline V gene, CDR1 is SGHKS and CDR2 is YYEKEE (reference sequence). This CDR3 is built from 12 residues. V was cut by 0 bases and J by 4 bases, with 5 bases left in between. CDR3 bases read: TGTGCCAGCAGCTTGGCCGTTTACGAG. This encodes CASSLAVYE. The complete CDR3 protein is CASSLAVYEQYF.

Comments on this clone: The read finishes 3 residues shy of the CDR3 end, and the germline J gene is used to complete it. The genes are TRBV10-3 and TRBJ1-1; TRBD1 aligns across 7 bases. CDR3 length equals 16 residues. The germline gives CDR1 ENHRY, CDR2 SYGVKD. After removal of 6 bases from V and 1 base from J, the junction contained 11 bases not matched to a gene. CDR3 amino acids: CAIRPPLQGKNTEAFF. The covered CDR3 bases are TGTGCCATCAGACCCCCCTTACAGGGGAAGAACACTGAA.

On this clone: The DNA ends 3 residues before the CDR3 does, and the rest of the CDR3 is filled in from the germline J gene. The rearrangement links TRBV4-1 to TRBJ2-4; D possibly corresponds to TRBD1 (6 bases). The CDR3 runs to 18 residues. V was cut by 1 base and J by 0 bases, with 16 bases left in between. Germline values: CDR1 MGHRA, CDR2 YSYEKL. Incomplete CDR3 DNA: TGCGCCAGCAGCCAAGGGGGGCGGAAAACACTAGCCAAAAACATT. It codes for CASSQGGRKTLAKNI. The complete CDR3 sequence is CASSQGGRKTLAKNIQYF.

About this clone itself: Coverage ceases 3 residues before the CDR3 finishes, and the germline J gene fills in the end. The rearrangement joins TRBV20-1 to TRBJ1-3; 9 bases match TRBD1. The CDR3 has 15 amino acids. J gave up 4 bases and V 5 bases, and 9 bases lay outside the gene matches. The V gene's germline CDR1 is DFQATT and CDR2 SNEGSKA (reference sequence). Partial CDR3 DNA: TGCAGTGCTCCCGGCCGGGACAGGGAAGGAAACACC. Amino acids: CSAPGRDREGNT. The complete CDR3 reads CSAPGRDREGNTIYF.

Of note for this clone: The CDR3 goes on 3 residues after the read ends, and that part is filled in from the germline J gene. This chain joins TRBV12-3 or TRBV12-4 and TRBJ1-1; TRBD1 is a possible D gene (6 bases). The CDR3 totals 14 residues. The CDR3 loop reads CASSGQLVGRLAFF. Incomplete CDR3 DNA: TGTGCCAGCAGCGGACAGTTAGTGGGTAGGTTG.

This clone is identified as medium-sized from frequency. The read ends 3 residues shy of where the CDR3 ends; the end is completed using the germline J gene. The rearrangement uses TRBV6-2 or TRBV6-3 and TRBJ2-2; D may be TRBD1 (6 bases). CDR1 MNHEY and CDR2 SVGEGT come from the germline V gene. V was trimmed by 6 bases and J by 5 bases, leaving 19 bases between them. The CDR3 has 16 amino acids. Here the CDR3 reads CASSQQGPELTGELFF. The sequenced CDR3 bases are TGTGCCAGCAGCCAACAGGGTCCGGAGTTGACCGGGGAG.

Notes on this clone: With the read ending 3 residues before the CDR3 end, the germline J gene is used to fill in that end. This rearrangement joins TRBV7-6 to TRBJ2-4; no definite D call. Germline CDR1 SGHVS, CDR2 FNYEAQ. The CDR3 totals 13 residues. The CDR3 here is CASRNPPLGGQYF. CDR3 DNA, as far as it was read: TGTGCCAGCAGAAACCCTCCCCTCGGTGGT.

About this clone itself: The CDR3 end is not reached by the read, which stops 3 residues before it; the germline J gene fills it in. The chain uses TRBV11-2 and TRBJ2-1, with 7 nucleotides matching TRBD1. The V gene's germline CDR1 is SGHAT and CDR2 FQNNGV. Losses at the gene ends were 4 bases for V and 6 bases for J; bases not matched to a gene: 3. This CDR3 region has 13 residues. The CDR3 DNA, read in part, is TGTGCCAGCAGCTACGACAGGGCCAATGAG. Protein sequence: CASSYDRANE. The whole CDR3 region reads CASSYDRANEQFF.